A single sample is the source of the 7 T cell receptor beta chains below, sequenced in a study of technical replicates of blood from several donors. TCRdb keeps only in-frame clones here, not all; method: immunoSEQ multiplex PCR. The data hold some 66,000 clones, with more than 95% observed a single time. The specimen was T cells isolated from PBMCs. The receptors shown here come from a human donor in good health.

This CDR3 is CASSLVSAGRTEAFF. DNA for the CDR3: TGCGCCAGCAGTTTGGTTTCGGCAGGGCGGACTGAAGCTTTCTTT. The chain couples TRBV10-1 to TRBJ1-1; TRBD1 might be the D (5 bases). V was shortened by 5 bases and J by 5 bases, with 18 bases between the two germline ends. This CDR3 contains 15 residues. Germline V gene data show CDR1 as WNHNN and CDR2 as SYGVQD (reference sequence).

Written as DNA, the CDR3 is TGTGCCAGCAGCTTCGTTAGCGGGAAAGACAATGAGCAGTTCTTC. Translation gives CASSFVSGKDNEQFF. This sequence joins TRBV11-2 and TRBJ2-1, with TRBD2 matching 8 bases. V gave up 3 bases and J gave up 5 bases; unmatched junction bases: 6. CDR3 length: 15 amino acids. Germline lookup yields CDR1 SGHAT and CDR2 FQNNGV.

The chain carries TRBV11-3 and TRBJ2-7; no reliable D call. V was clipped by 0 bases and J by 5 bases, with 14 bases between them. Germline values: CDR1 SGHNT, CDR2 YENEEA. The CDR3 is made up of 15 amino acids. The CDR3 DNA reads as TGTGCCAGCAGCTTAGACGACGGCAGACTCCACGAGCAGTACTTC. It specifies CASSLDDGRLHEQYF. The full variable domain, in which reference TRBV11-3 and TRBJ2-7 provide the parts outside the CDR3, is EAGVVQSPRYKIIEKKQPVAFWCNPISGHNTLYWYLQNLGQGPELLIRYENEEAVDDSQLPKDRFSAERLKGVDSTLKIQPAELGDSAVYLCASSLDDGRLHEQYFGPGTRLTVT.

J is TRBJ1-1 and V is TRBV30, with TRBD1 as a possible D gene (6 bases). The CDR3 contains 14 residues. Per the germline V gene, CDR1 is GTSNPN and CDR2 is SVGIG (reference sequence). V lost 3 bases, J lost 1 base, and 12 bases lay in between. The CDR3 is CAWRADRSNTEAFF. The CDR3 coding sequence is TGTGCCTGGAGGGCGGACAGATCGAACACTGAAGCTTTCTTT.

This clone has a single count. CDR3 in amino acids: CASRGTTAANEKLFF. CDR3 DNA: TGTGCCAGCAGGGGGACAACCGCGGCTAATGAAAAACTGTTTTTT. This chain links TRBV28 with TRBJ1-4; a possible D gene is TRBD1 (6 bases). The CDR3 contains 15 residues. Germline CDR1 is MDHEN and CDR2 is SYDVKM. V dropped 6 bases and J dropped 3 bases, with 14 bases sitting between them.

This chain links TRBV9 with TRBJ1-2; tentatively, D is TRBD1 (5 bases). Per the germline V gene, CDR1 is SGDLS and CDR2 is YYNGEE. The CDR3 runs 17 residues. V was trimmed by 4 bases and J by 0 bases, leaving 19 bases between them. CDR3 nucleotide sequence: TGTGCCAGCAGCTGGGGGGTAGACCGAAAGGCTAACTATGGCTACACCTTC. Amino acids: CASSWGVDRKANYGYTF.

This chain links TRBV11-2 with TRBJ1-2; 12 positions match TRBD1. V shed 2 bases and J 4 bases; nucleotides not matched to a gene: 11. Germline V CDR1 and CDR2: SGHAT, FQNNGV. This CDR3 is 18 amino acids long. For the CDR3, the DNA is TGTGCCAGCAGCTTAAATCTAAGGGGACAGGGGGCTTTCTATGGCTACACCTTC. It yields the protein CASSLNLRGQGAFYGYTF. The whole variable domain, remainder taken from reference TRBV11-2 and TRBJ1-2, is EAGVAQSPRYKIIEKRQSVAFWCNPISGHATLYWYQQILGQGPKLLIQFQNNGVVDDSQLPKDRFSAERLKGVDSTLKIQPAKLEDSAVYLCASSLNLRGQGAFYGYTFGSGTRLTVV.